These 15 T cell receptor beta chains were all obtained from the same sample, sequenced in a study of cytomegalovirus exposure and HLA in healthy donors. Sequencing was performed with immunoSEQ multiplex PCR; in TCRdb, only in-frame clones are kept and a portion is missing. In the table there are 190,000 or so clones, 80% to 85% of which are singletons. Sequencing used PBMCs. The source of these receptors is a woman aged 18-29 years in good health and CMV-seropositive.

This rearrangement joins TRBV7-2 to TRBJ1-1; 7 nucleotides agree with TRBD1. The CDR3 covers 19 residues. V was pared by 0 bases and J by 10 bases, with 23 bases of the junction left unmatched. Looked up from germline, CDR1 is SGHTA and CDR2 is FQGNSA. The CDR3, as DNA: TGTGCCAGCAGCTTAGCAAGAGTCGGGACGCGCAGGGGGACTAGGGGAGCTTTCTTT. This codes for CASSLARVGTRRGTRGAFF.

V gene TRBV5-6 combines with J gene TRBJ2-2; D unclear. The germline V gene encodes CDR1 SGHDT and CDR2 YYEEEE. Between the trimmed V and J ends, which lost 2 bases and 5 bases, there was a span of 4 bases. The CDR3 loop spans 12 amino acids. The CDR3: CASSFSTGELFF. In DNA, the CDR3 is TGTGCCAGCAGCTTCTCGACCGGGGAGCTGTTTTTT.

This clone has a handful of counts. V gene TRBV6-5 combines with J gene TRBJ1-2, with D possibly TRBD1 on 5 matching bases. The CDR3 has 14 amino acids. V shed 8 bases and J shed 8 bases, with 21 bases lying between them. From germline, CDR1 is MNHEY and CDR2 SVGAGI. This chain's CDR3 is CASRQVQGIEGYTF. CDR3 nucleotide sequence: TGTGCCAGCCGACAAGTTCAGGGAATAGAAGGCTACACCTTC.

The chain links TRBV6-1 to TRBJ1-1; 9 bases are a match to TRBD1. This CDR3 is 14 amino acids long. The germline gives CDR1 MNHNS, CDR2 SASEGT. Trimming removed 5 bases from V and 5 bases from J; junction bases left unmatched: 6. The CDR3 here is CASSSDRGGTEAFF. The CDR3 bases are TGTGCCAGCAGTTCCGACAGGGGGGGTACTGAAGCTTTCTTT.

This rearrangement joins TRBV7-9 to TRBJ1-1; perhaps TRBD1 as D (5 bases). Germline lookup yields CDR1 SEHNR and CDR2 FQNEAQ (reference sequence). CDR3 length equals 14 residues. The V and J ends lost 1 base and 3 bases respectively, with 9 bases between them. Here the CDR3 reads CASSLGQGDTEAFF. The CDR3 region has the DNA TGTGCCAGCAGCTTAGGGCAGGGTGACACTGAAGCTTTCTTT.

The rearrangement uses TRBV27 and TRBJ1-6; TRBD1 agrees at 7 bases. Germline CDR1 reads MNHEY; CDR2 reads SMNVEV (reference sequence). The trim removed 5 bases at V and 1 base at J, leaving 2 bases unmatched. The CDR3 has 15 residues. The CDR3 sequence: CASSPTGSYNSPLHF. CDR3 bases: TGTGCCAGCAGTCCGACAGGGTCCTATAATTCACCCCTCCACTTT.

The rearrangement joins TRBV7-2 to TRBJ2-2; TRBD2 aligns across 9 bases. In germline, CDR1 is SGHTA, CDR2 FQGNSA. Losses at the gene ends were 2 bases for V and 6 bases for J; bases not matched to a gene: 7. This CDR3 is built from 16 residues. The DNA for the CDR3 is TGTGCCAGCAGCTTACTCGCGGGGGGGCCCGCCGGGGAGCTGTTTTTT. It translates to CASSLLAGGPAGELFF.

This clone came up once. V usage is TRBV18 and J usage is TRBJ1-2; D remains unclear. Germline lookup yields CDR1 KGHSH and CDR2 LQKENI. Trimming removed 3 bases from V and 4 bases from J, with 9 bases in between. The CDR3 consists of 13 residues. CDR3 loop: CASSPEDFYGYTF. CDR3 DNA: TGTGCCAGCTCACCTGAGGATTTCTATGGCTACACCTTC.

The J gene is TRBJ1-2, the V gene TRBV19; D gene ambiguous. The germline V and J ends were trimmed by 3 bases and 1 base, with 9 bases remaining between them. The length of the CDR3 is 14 residues. The V gene's germline CDR1 is LNHDA and CDR2 SQIVND (reference sequence). The CDR3 loop reads CASSMQVLNYGYTF. CDR3 bases: TGTGCCAGTAGTATGCAGGTCCTTAACTATGGCTACACCTTC.

The CDR3 is CASRAGPTGGELFF. The CDR3 region has the DNA TGCGCCAGCAGAGCGGGACCCACCGGGGGGGAGCTGTTTTTT. The chain is built from TRBV5-1 and TRBJ2-2, with 7 bases aligning to TRBD2. In germline, CDR1 is SGHRS, CDR2 YFSETQ. Germline trimming cut 5 bases from V and 8 bases from J; bases unmatched to any gene: 9. The CDR3 sequence is 14 residues long.

The chain employs TRBV28 and TRBJ2-3; 10 nucleotides line up with TRBD1. Losses at the gene ends were 4 bases for V and 3 bases for J; bases not matched to a gene: 25. This CDR3 is built from 22 residues. Germline V gene lookup returns CDR1 MDHEN and CDR2 SYDVKM. The CDR3 region has the DNA TGTGCCAGCAGTTCTATTGGCTCGAAACCCCGGGACAGGGGTTTGAGGACAGATACGCAGTATTTT. Its protein is CASSSIGSKPRDRGLRTDTQYF. The whole variable domain, remainder taken from reference TRBV28 and TRBJ2-3, is DVKVTQSSRYLVKRTGEKVFLECVQDMDHENMFWYRQDPGLGLRLIYFSYDVKMKEKGDIPEGYSVSREKKERFSLILESASTNQTSMYLCASSSIGSKPRDRGLRTDTQYFGPGTRLTVL.

This chain uses TRBV4-2 with TRBJ2-3, with 7 bases that match TRBD2. Germline V gene data show CDR1 as LGHNA and CDR2 as YNFKEQ. The CDR3 runs to 14 residues. Trimming removed 8 bases from V and 1 base from J; junction bases left unmatched: 6. CDR3 region: CASGGGTGTDTQYF. Here the CDR3 DNA reads TGTGCCAGCGGGGGGGGGACCGGCACAGATACGCAGTATTTT.

The CDR3: CASSLGLGGAPNEQFF. In DNA form, the CDR3 reads TGTGCCAGCAGCTTAGGTTTAGGCGGGGCCCCCAATGAGCAGTTCTTC. The rearrangement links TRBV7-6 to TRBJ2-1; a weak D match, TRBD2 (6 bases). Trimming pared 1 base from V and 6 bases from J, leaving 16 bases between. In germline, CDR1 is SGHVS, CDR2 FNYEAQ. There are 16 residues in the CDR3.

This chain joins TRBV10-2 and TRBJ2-7; 7 bases match TRBD1. The V and J ends lost 5 bases and 6 bases, in that order; junction bases with no gene match: 10. The CDR3 consists of 14 residues. The germline V gene encodes CDR1 WSHSY and CDR2 SAAADI. The CDR3 DNA reads TGCGCCAGCAGTCAACAGGGGATAGGGTCCGAGCAGTACTTC. It translates to CASSQQGIGSEQYF.

V and J are TRBV7-8 and TRBJ2-2, with D uncertain. V was clipped by 7 bases and J by 5 bases, with 14 bases between them. The germline V gene has CDR1 SGHVS and CDR2 FQNEAQ. The CDR3 loop spans 14 amino acids. CDR3 nucleotide sequence: TGTGCCAGCACCCTCCGGAGAGTAACCGGGGAGCTGTTTTTT. Amino acid sequence: CASTLRRVTGELFF.